The clone carrying this T cell receptor (beta chain) was seen ten or more times. Its antigen is not identified. The sample comes from a study of CD8 T cells in ankylosing spondylitis. Study-wide results and caveats: Significant enrichment of disease-linked clones was reportedly seen in matched ankylosing spondylitis synovial fluid. Reports of some motif variants in reactive arthritis synovial fluid and blood predate this one. Blood from ankylosing spondylitis patients appeared to carry a characteristic roughly 8-variant TCR beta motif.

For TCR beta, libraries came from quantitative 5'-RACE with molecular barcodes. MiXCR, run by TCRdb on the 5' RACE reads, gives a single entry per CDR3 protein. The sample records 200,000 to 250,000 distinct CDR3 sequences, approximately 11% being singletons. V lost 5 bases to trimming and J lost 5 bases; unmatched junction nucleotides: 10. The CDR3 consists of 16 residues. From germline, CDR1 is SGHTA and CDR2 FQGNSA. This sequence originates from a male donor with ankylosing spondylitis or in good health (not recorded which). The chain couples TRBV7-2 to TRBJ2-5; the match to TRBD2 covers 11 bases. The specimen sequenced was blood, either unsorted or a sorted T cell fraction (not recorded which). The CDR3 DNA follows: TGTGCCAGCAGCCTTGTAGCGGGAGGGACCTGGGAGACCCAGTACTTC. It is translated as CASSLVAGGTWETQYF.